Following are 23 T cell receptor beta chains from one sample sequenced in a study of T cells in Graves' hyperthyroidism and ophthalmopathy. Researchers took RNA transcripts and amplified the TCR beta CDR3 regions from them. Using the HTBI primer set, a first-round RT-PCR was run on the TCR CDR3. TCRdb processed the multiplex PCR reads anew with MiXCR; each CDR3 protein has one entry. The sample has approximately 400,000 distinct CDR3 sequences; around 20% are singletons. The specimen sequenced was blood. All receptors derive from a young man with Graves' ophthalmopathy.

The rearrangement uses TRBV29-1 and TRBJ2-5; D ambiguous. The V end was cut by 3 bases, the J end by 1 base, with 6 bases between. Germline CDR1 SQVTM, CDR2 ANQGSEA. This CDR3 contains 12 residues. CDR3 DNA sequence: TGCAGCGTTGACTACTCCCAAGAGACCCAGTACTTC. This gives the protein CSVDYSQETQYF.

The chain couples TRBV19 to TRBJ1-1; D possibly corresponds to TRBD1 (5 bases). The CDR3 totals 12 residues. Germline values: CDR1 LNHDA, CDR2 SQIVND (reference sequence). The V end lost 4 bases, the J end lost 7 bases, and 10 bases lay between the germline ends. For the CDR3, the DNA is TGTGCCAGTAGTACCGACAGTAATGAAGCTTTCTTT. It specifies CASSTDSNEAFF.

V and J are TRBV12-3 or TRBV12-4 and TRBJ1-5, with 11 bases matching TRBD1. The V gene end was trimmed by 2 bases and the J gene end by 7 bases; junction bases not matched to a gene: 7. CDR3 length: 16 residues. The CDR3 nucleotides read TGTGCCAGCAGTTTAAAAGGACAGGGGGCAGGGCAGCCCCAGCATTTT. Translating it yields CASSLKGQGAGQPQHF.

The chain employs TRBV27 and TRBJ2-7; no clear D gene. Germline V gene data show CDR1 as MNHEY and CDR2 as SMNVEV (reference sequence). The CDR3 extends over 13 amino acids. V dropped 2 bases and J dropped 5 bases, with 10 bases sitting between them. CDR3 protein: CASSLGSIHEQYF. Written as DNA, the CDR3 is TGTGCCAGCAGTTTAGGCAGTATCCACGAGCAGTACTTC.

CDR3 loop: CASRATSGGRRYEQYF. In DNA form, the CDR3 reads TGTGCCAGCAGGGCCACTAGCGGGGGCCGCCGCTACGAGCAGTACTTC. The rearrangement links TRBV12-3 or TRBV12-4 to TRBJ2-7; TRBD2 matches 11 bases. V lost 6 bases to trimming and J lost 3 bases; unmatched junction nucleotides: 10. The CDR3 covers 16 residues.

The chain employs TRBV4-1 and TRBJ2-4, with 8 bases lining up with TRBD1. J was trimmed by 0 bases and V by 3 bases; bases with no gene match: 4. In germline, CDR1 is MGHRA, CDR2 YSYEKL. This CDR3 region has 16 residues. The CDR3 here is CASSHAGQEAKNIQYF. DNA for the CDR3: TGCGCCAGCAGCCACGCGGGACAGGAAGCCAAAAACATTCAGTACTTC.

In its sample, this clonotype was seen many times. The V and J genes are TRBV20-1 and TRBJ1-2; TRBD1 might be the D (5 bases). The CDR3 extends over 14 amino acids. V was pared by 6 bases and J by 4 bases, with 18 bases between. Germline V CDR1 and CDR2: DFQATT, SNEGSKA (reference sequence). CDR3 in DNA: TGCAGTGCCAGCCCCCCAGGGTTCGGCTATGGCTACACCTTC. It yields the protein CSASPPGFGYGYTF.

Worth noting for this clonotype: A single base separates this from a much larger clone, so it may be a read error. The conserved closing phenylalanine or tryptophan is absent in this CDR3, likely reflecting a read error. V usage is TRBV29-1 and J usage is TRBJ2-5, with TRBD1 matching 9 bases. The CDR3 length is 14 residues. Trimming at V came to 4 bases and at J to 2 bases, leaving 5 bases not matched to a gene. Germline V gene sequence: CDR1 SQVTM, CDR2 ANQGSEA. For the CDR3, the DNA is TGCAGCGTTGCCGACAGGGGGAGGCAAGAGACCCAGTACGTC. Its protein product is CSVADRGRQETQYV.

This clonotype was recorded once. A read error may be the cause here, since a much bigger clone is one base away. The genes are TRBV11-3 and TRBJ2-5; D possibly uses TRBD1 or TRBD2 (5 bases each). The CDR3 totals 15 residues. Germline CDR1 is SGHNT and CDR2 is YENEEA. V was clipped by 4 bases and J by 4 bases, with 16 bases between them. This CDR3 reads CASSSEVRGRETQYF. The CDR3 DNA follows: TGTGCCAGCAGCTCCGAGGTGAGGGGACGAGAGACCCAGTACTTC. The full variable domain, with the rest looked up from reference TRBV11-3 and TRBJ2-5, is EAGVVQSPRYKIIEKKQPVAFWCNPISGHNTLYWYLQNLGQGPELLIRYENEEAVDDSQLPKDRFSAERLKGVDSTLKIQPAELGDSAVYLCASSSEVRGRETQYFGPGTRLLVL.

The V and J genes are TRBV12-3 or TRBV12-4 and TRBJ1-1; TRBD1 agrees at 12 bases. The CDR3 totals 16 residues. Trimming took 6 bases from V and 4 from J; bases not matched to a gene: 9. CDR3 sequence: CASSPLGTGGVTEAFF. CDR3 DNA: TGTGCCAGCAGCCCATTGGGGACAGGGGGCGTCACTGAAGCTTTCTTT.

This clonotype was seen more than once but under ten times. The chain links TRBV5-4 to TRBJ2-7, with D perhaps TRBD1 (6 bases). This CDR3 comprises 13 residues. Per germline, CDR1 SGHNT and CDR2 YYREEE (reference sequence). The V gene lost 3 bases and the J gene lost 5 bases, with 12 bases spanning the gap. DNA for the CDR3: TGTGCCAGCAGCTCCGGTGAGGGGGACGAGCAGTACTTC. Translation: CASSSGEGDEQYF.

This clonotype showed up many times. The CDR3 protein is CASSRGQAPNYGYTF. DNA of the CDR3: TGTGCCAGCAGTCGTGGACAGGCACCTAACTATGGCTACACCTTC. V gene TRBV27 combines with J gene TRBJ1-2; 7 bases are a match to TRBD1. CDR3 length equals 15 residues. V shed 5 bases and J 0 bases; nucleotides not matched to a gene: 6. Germline assignment: CDR1 MNHEY and CDR2 SMNVEV (reference sequence).

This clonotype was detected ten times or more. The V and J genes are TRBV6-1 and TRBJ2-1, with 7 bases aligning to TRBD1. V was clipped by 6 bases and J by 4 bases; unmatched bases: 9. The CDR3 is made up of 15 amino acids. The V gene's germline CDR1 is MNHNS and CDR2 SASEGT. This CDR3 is CASSVGTESYNEQFF. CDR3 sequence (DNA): TGTGCCAGCAGCGTTGGGACAGAGTCTTACAATGAGCAGTTCTTC.

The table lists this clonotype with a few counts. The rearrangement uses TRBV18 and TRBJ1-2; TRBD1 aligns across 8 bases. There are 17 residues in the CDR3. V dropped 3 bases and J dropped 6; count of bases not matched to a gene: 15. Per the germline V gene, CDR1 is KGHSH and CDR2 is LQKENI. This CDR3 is CASSPGQGGPVLNGYTF. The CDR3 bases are TGTGCCAGCTCACCTGGACAGGGAGGACCGGTCTTGAATGGCTACACCTTC.

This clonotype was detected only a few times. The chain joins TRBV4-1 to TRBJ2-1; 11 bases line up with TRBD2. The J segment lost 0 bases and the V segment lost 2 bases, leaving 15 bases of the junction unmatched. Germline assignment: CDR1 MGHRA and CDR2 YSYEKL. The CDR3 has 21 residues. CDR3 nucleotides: TGCGCCAGCAGCCAACCGATCAGGAGACTAGCGGGGAAGAGCTCCTACAATGAGCAGTTCTTC. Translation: CASSQPIRRLAGKSSYNEQFF.

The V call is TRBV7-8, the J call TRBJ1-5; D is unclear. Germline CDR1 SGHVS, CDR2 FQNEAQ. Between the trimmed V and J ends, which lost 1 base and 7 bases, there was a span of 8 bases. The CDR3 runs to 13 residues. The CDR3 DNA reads TGTGCCAGCAGCTTAGGCCGGGAGCAGCCCCAGCATTTT. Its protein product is CASSLGREQPQHF.

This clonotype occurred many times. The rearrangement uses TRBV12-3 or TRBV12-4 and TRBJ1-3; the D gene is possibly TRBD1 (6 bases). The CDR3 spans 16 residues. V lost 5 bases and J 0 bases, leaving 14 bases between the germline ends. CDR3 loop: CASSPGQLLSGNTIYF. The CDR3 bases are TGTGCCAGCAGTCCCGGACAGCTTCTCTCTGGAAACACCATATATTTT.

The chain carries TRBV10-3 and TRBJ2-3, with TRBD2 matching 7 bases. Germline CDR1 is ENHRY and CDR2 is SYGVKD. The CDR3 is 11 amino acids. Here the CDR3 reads CSYGGGDTQYF. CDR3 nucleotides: TGTTCCTATGGCGGGGGTGATACGCAGTATTTT.

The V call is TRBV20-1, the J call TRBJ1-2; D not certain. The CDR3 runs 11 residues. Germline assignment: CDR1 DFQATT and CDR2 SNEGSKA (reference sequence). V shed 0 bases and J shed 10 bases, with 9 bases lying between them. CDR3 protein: CSARDLGDYTF. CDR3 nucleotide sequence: TGCAGTGCTAGAGATCTCGGCGACTACACCTTC.

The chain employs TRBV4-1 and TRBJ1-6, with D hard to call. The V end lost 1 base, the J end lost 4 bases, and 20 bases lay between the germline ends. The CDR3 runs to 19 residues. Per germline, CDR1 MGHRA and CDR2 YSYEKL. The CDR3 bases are TGCGCCAGCAGCCAAGTGGCCTATACGGGGAGAGGGTATAATTCACCCCTCCACTTT. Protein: CASSQVAYTGRGYNSPLHF.

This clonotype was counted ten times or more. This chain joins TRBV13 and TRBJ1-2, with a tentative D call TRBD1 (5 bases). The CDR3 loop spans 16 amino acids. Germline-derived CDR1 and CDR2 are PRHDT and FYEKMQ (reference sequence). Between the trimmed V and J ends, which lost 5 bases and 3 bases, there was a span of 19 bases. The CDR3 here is CASSNRQTPGDYGYTF. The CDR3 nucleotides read TGTGCCAGCAGCAATCGACAGACTCCTGGGGACTATGGCTACACCTTC.

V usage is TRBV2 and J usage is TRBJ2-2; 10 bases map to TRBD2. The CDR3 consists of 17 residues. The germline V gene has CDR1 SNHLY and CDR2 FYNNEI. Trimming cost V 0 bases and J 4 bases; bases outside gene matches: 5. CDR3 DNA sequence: TGTGCCAGCAGTGAAGCGCTCGGACTAGCGGTCACCGGGGAGCTGTTTTTT. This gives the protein CASSEALGLAVTGELFF. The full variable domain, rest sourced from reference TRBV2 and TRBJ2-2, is EPEVTQTPSHQVTQMGQEVILRCVPISNHLYFYWYRQILGQKVEFLVSFYNNEISEKSEIFDDQFSVERPDGSNFTLKIRSTKLEDSAMYFCASSEALGLAVTGELFFGEGSRLTVL.

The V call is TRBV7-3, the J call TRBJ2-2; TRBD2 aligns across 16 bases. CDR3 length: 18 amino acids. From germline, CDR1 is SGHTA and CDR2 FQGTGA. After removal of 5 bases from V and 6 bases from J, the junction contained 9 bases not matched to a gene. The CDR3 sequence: CASSDGTSGGAYPGELFF. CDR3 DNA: TGTGCCAGCAGCGACGGGACTAGCGGGGGGGCGTACCCCGGGGAGCTGTTTTTT.